The 4 T cell receptor beta chains listed next were all sequenced from one sample in a study of regulatory T cells in long-lasting Graves disease. Researchers made TCR beta libraries by using iRepertoire HTBI primers and running Arm-PCR on CDR3 regions. TCRdb re-analysed the multiplex PCR reads in MiXCR, keeping a single row per CDR3 protein. The table records roughly 420,000 distinct CDR3 sequences, about 16% of them present only once. Documented time point: newly diagnosed GD, antithyroid drugs for less than 3 months. PBMC-derived RNA was used for the TCR library. This sample comprised peripheral blood mononuclear cells (PBMCs), obtained at new diagnosis, from a patient treated with antithyroid drugs. The receptors derive from a female donor with Graves disease.

This clonotype was detected ten times or more. CDR3 sequence: CASSLRTAKVLHF. As DNA, the CDR3 is TGTGCCAGCAGCTTGAGGACGGCCAAAGTCCTCCACTTT. The chain combines TRBV5-6 with TRBJ1-6; D not resolved. Trimming cost V 1 base and J 15 bases, with 14 bases left between them. The CDR3 totals 13 residues. Germline assignment: CDR1 SGHDT and CDR2 YYEEEE.

This clonotype was seen a handful of times. The gene calls are TRBV19 and TRBJ1-2, with D uncertain. This CDR3 region has 15 residues. V lost 5 bases, J lost 0 bases, and 13 bases lay in between. Germline V gives CDR1 LNHDA, CDR2 SQIVND (reference sequence). CDR3 region: CASSPHSPANYGYTF. The DNA for the CDR3 is TGTGCCAGTAGTCCCCACAGTCCCGCTAACTATGGCTACACCTTC.

There are many counts of this clonotype. The chain carries TRBV4-3 and TRBJ1-1; D unclear. Trimming stripped 0 bases from V and 6 bases from J, with 11 bases between. This CDR3 region has 14 residues. The germline V gene has CDR1 LGHNA and CDR2 YSLEER. In DNA, the CDR3 is TGCGCCAGCAGCCAAGATTTCCGTGGCGCTGAAGCTTTCTTT. Translated: CASSQDFRGAEAFF.

This clonotype came up many times. V and J are TRBV7-2 and TRBJ2-5, with 10 bases fitting TRBD2. Per the germline V gene, CDR1 is SGHTA and CDR2 is FQGNSA. Trimming removed 8 bases from V and 2 bases from J; junction bases left unmatched: 8. The CDR3 has 15 amino acids. DNA of the CDR3: TGTGCCAGCTCGAATAGCGGGAGGTTTCAAGAGACCCAGTACTTC. Protein product: CASSNSGRFQETQYF.